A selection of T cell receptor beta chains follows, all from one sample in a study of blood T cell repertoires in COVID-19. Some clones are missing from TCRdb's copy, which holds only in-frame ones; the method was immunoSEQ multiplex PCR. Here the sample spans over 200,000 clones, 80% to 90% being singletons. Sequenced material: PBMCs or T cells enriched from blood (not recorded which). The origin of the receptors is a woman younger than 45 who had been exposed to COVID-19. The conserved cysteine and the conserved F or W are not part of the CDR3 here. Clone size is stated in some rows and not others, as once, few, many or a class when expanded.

CDR3aa: SAWGQGNNEQF
j_gene: TRBJ2-1
abundance: NA
v_gene: TRBV29-1

CDR3aa: ASSLRSPYEQY
j_gene: TRBJ2-7
abundance: NA
v_gene: TRBV6-5

CDR3aa: ASSSYPRPDRGDNEQF
j_gene: TRBJ2-1
abundance: NA
v_gene: TRBV11-2

CDR3aa: AWTSLPGLATQY
j_gene: TRBJ2-3
abundance: NA
v_gene: TRBV30

CDR3aa: ASSQLSSYNSPLH
j_gene: TRBJ1-6
abundance: once
v_gene: TRBV3-1/TRBV3-2

CDR3aa: AWSEPDRNTEAF
j_gene: TRBJ1-1
abundance: few
v_gene: TRBV30

CDR3aa: ASSQGGPMGYT
j_gene: TRBJ1-2
abundance: few
v_gene: TRBV2

CDR3aa: AWSEGTGRPRY
j_gene: TRBJ2-7
abundance: NA
v_gene: TRBV30

CDR3aa: ASSEGRQGNGRAF
j_gene: TRBJ1-1
abundance: few
v_gene: TRBV6-1

CDR3aa: ASSDHSYEQY
j_gene: TRBJ2-7
abundance: NA
v_gene: TRBV10-1

CDR3aa: ASSLLTGRPDLSPLH
j_gene: TRBJ1-6
abundance: NA
v_gene: TRBV5-8

CDR3aa: ASSEFAGADYGYT
j_gene: TRBJ1-2
abundance: NA
v_gene: TRBV2

CDR3aa: SARLGDQY
j_gene: TRBJ2-5
abundance: NA
v_gene: TRBV20-1

CDR3aa: ASSPSGQETQY
j_gene: TRBJ2-5
abundance: NA
v_gene: TRBV18

CDR3aa: ASSSGYLSGNTIY
j_gene: TRBJ1-3
abundance: NA
v_gene: TRBV11-2

CDR3aa: ASSARLAGDDEQY
j_gene: TRBJ2-7
abundance: few
v_gene: TRBV19

CDR3aa: ASRTGGFAGANVLT
j_gene: TRBJ2-6
abundance: NA
v_gene: TRBV5-1

CDR3aa: ATSTAGGSYNEQF
j_gene: TRBJ2-1
abundance: NA
v_gene: TRBV15

CDR3aa: ASRQGMNTGELF
j_gene: TRBJ2-2
abundance: NA
v_gene: TRBV19

CDR3aa: ASSLYLAANYEQY
j_gene: TRBJ2-7
abundance: NA
v_gene: TRBV11-2

CDR3aa: ATTRGFLGASNQPQH
j_gene: TRBJ1-5
abundance: NA
v_gene: TRBV28

CDR3aa: ASSFPGGDNTGELF
j_gene: TRBJ2-2
abundance: NA
v_gene: TRBV5-1

CDR3aa: ASSPGTIPEAF
j_gene: TRBJ1-1
abundance: NA
v_gene: TRBV4-1

CDR3aa: ASSQPSGGTDTQY
j_gene: TRBJ2-3
abundance: NA
v_gene: TRBV14

CDR3aa: ASSFDTGGLH
j_gene: TRBJ1-5
abundance: NA
v_gene: TRBV5-5

CDR3aa: ASSEGRDRTGELF
j_gene: TRBJ2-2
abundance: once
v_gene: TRBV2

CDR3aa: ASSQTSGGELF
j_gene: TRBJ2-2
abundance: NA
v_gene: TRBV27

CDR3aa: ASSIRGLYGYT
j_gene: TRBJ1-2
abundance: NA
v_gene: TRBV19

CDR3aa: ASSTSSYEQY
j_gene: TRBJ2-7
abundance: few
v_gene: TRBV11-2

CDR3aa: SVGTAEKLF
j_gene: TRBJ1-4
abundance: NA
v_gene: TRBV29-1

CDR3aa: AIRDSVPGNTIY
j_gene: TRBJ1-3
abundance: NA
v_gene: TRBV10-3

CDR3aa: AISDTPFNEQF
j_gene: TRBJ2-1
abundance: NA
v_gene: TRBV10-3

CDR3aa: SVPGQGAEKAF
j_gene: TRBJ1-1
abundance: NA
v_gene: TRBV29-1

CDR3aa: ATSRAVNTEAF
j_gene: TRBJ1-1
abundance: NA
v_gene: TRBV15

CDR3aa: ASSYKGVGRGNNEQF
j_gene: TRBJ2-1
abundance: NA
v_gene: TRBV6-2/TRBV6-3

CDR3aa: ASSERGSAQY
j_gene: TRBJ2-3
abundance: NA
v_gene: TRBV10-1

CDR3aa: ASSSITGWTEAF
j_gene: TRBJ1-1
abundance: NA
v_gene: TRBV28

CDR3aa: ASSLRWDTSQGYT
j_gene: TRBJ1-2
abundance: few
v_gene: TRBV2

CDR3aa: ASGFRPYGTGEAYEQY
j_gene: TRBJ2-7
abundance: NA
v_gene: TRBV12-5

CDR3aa: ASSLATNEKLF
j_gene: TRBJ1-4
abundance: NA
v_gene: TRBV6-5

CDR3aa: ATSPGGANEQY
j_gene: TRBJ2-7
abundance: NA
v_gene: TRBV24-1

CDR3aa: ASSLASFNEQF
j_gene: TRBJ2-1
abundance: NA
v_gene: TRBV5-1

CDR3aa: ASGPDEQF
j_gene: TRBJ2-1
abundance: NA
v_gene: TRBV7-9

CDR3aa: ASSPRGLAAYEQY
j_gene: TRBJ2-7
abundance: NA
v_gene: TRBV27

CDR3aa: ASRSNRDRATEAF
j_gene: TRBJ1-1
abundance: NA
v_gene: TRBV6-5

CDR3aa: ASSETGGYSSPLH
j_gene: TRBJ1-6
abundance: NA
v_gene: TRBV5-1

CDR3aa: AISEGLVSHSQAF
j_gene: TRBJ1-1
abundance: NA
v_gene: TRBV10-3